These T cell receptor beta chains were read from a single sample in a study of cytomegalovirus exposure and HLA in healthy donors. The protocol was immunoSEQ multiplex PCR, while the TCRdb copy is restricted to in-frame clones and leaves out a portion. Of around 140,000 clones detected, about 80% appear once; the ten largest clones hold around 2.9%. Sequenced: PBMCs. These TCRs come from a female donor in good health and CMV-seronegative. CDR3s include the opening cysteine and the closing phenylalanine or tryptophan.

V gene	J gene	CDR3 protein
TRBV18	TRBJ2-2	CASSPVTGGVVTGELFF
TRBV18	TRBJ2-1	CASSRRDEQFF
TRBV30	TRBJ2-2	CAWSDRNTGELFF
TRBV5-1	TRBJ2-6	CASSLLAISGANVLTF
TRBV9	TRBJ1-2	CASSSGQGQYGYTF
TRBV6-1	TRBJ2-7	CASGRSDYSYEQYF
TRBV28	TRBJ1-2	CAITTGGSGYTF
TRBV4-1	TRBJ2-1	CASTLGAPLYNEQFF
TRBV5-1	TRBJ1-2	CASSSLGDTYYGYTF
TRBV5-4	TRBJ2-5	CASSLASVETQYF
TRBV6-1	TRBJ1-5	CASEPEQLNQPQHF
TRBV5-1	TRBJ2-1	CASSSGGSTPYNEQFF
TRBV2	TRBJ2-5	CASSYSGGPEYF
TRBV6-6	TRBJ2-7	CASSYSSGSGDF
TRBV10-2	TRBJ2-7	CASTEIAPYEQYF
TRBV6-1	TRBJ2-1	CASRSRDRGHNEQFF
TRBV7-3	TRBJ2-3	CASSLLGGATDTQYF
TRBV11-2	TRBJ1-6	CASSSHRTGTGSSPLHF
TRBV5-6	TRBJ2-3	CASSIGTSGNRADTQYF
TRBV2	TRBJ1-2	CASSDRGSYGYTF
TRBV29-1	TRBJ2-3	CSVPQGITDTQYF
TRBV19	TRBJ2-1	CASSLITSGVYNEQFF
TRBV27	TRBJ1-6	CASSPQQGTGNSPLHF
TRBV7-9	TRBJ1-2	CASSLGGSKTAYGYPF
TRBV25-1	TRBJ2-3	CASRRGDTQYF
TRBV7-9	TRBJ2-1	CASSLLTSYNEQFF
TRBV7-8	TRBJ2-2	CASSLARANTGELFF
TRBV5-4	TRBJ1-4	CASGGSPGLNEKLFF
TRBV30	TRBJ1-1	CAWSVGHQGDTEAFF
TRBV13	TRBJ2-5	CASSLGLGTEETQYF
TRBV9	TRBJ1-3	CASSSGGSGNTIYF
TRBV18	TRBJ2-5	CASSLEETQYF
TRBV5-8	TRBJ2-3	CASSIRLAGPDTQYF
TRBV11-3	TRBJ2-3	CASSYGLADDTDTQYF
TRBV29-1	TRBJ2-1	CSVQGAREGASNEQFF
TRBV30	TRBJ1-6	CAWRGPVVGKISPLHF
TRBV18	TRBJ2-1	CASSPPGLDFYNEQFF
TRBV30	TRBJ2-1	CAWSVLNRNEQFF
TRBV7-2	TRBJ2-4	CASSPRRGQWKNIQYF
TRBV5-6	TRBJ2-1	CASSLFTGTSGKNEQFF
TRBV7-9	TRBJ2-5	CASSFLAGGSETQYF
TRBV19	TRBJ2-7	CASADRSSYEQYF
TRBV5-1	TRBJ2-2	CASSLGGSTGRGTGELFF
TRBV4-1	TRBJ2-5	CASSQAVGGRGQETQYF
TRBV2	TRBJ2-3	CASSEDRPTSTDTQYF
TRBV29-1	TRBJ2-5	CSVSGPSTGQYF
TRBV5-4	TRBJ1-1	CASSLGGDMNTEAFF